The 8 T cell receptor beta chains below all came from one sample that was sequenced in a study of blood T cell repertoires in COVID-19. The table came from immunoSEQ multiplex PCR; TCRdb's copy has only in-frame clones and leaves some out. The table has around 60,000 clones, around 70% seen once. Sequencing used peripheral blood. The receptors were gathered from a woman between 50 and 59 years old with active or convalescent COVID-19.

This clone occurred once. The chain joins TRBV7-3 to TRBJ1-1; the D is unclear. The germline gives CDR1 SGHTA, CDR2 FQGTGA. V lost 0 bases and J 4 bases, leaving 21 bases between the germline ends. The CDR3 sequence is 18 residues long. The CDR3 sequence is CASSLTTLGKREGTEAFF. The CDR3 bases are TGTGCCAGCAGCTTAACAACTTTGGGTAAACGGGAAGGCACTGAAGCTTTCTTT. Full variable domain (remainder filled in from reference TRBV7-3 and TRBJ1-1): GAGVSQTPSNKVTEKGKYVELRCDPISGHTALYWYRQSLGQGPEFLIYFQGTGAADDSGLPNDRFFAVRPEGSVSTLKIQRTERGDSAVYLCASSLTTLGKREGTEAFFGQGTRLTVV.

In its sample, this clone is medium-sized (0.01 to 0.1%). The chain has TRBV10-2 and TRBJ2-7; 11 bases line up with TRBD2. The V gene end was trimmed by 4 bases and the J gene end by 4 bases; junction bases not matched to a gene: 6. The CDR3 has 15 residues. From germline, CDR1 is WSHSY and CDR2 SAAADI. CDR3 nucleotide sequence: TGCGCCAGCAGTGTTGCCGGGACTAGCGGTTACGAGCAGTACTTC. It is translated as CASSVAGTSGYEQYF.

Here the CDR3 reads CASSHTGYITDTQYF. CDR3 nucleotides: TGTGCCAGCAGCCATACCGGGTATATCACAGATACGCAGTATTTT. The chain has TRBV3-1 (or the pseudogene TRBV3-2) and TRBJ2-3; no clear D. There are 15 residues in the CDR3. Trimming took off 3 bases at V and 2 bases at J, with 12 bases between the two ends. CDR1 and CDR2 from the germline V gene are LGHDT and YNNKEL (reference sequence).

The chain links TRBV10-1 to TRBJ1-2; D is possibly TRBD1 (5 bases). The ends were cut back, 3 bases at V and 6 bases at J, with 8 bases in the middle. This CDR3 has 12 residues. Per the germline V gene, CDR1 is WNHNN and CDR2 is SYGVQD (reference sequence). The CDR3 reads CASSDRENGYTF. CDR3 nucleotide sequence: TGCGCCAGCAGTGACAGGGAAAATGGCTACACCTTC.

This clone was counted only a few times. This chain links TRBV19 with TRBJ1-2, with D possibly TRBD1 on 6 matching bases. Trimming shortened V by 1 base and J by 4 bases, and 13 bases separated the two germline ends. CDR1 is LNHDA and CDR2 is SQIVND in the germline V gene (reference sequence). This CDR3 spans 15 amino acids. CDR3: CASSIGYGRGYGYTF. In DNA, the CDR3 is TGTGCCAGTAGTATAGGGTACGGCAGGGGCTATGGCTACACCTTC.

CDR3 in amino acids: CASSLGTSSTYEQYF. The CDR3 nucleotides are TGTGCCAGCAGCCTAGGGACTAGCAGCACGTACGAGCAGTACTTC. The chain combines TRBV7-8 with TRBJ2-7; TRBD2 aligns across 9 bases. J lost 4 bases, V lost 5 bases, and 9 bases had no gene match. This CDR3 contains 15 residues. CDR1 SGHVS and CDR2 FQNEAQ come from the germline V gene.

V is TRBV7-8 and J is TRBJ2-5, with D possibly being TRBD2 (6 bases). The CDR3 extends over 17 amino acids. The V end lost 4 bases, the J end lost 1 base, and 19 bases lay between the germline ends. Per the germline V gene, CDR1 is SGHVS and CDR2 is FQNEAQ. This CDR3 is CASSSLGSGPIQETQYF. DNA of the CDR3: TGTGCCAGCAGCTCCCTTGGGAGCGGGCCAATCCAAGAGACCCAGTACTTC.

This sequence joins TRBV23-1 and TRBJ1-5; the match to TRBD1 covers 8 bases. TRBV23-1 is flagged as an ORF with uncertain function. Trimming cost V 7 bases and J 0 bases; bases outside gene matches: 5. The CDR3 consists of 15 residues. Written as DNA, the CDR3 is TGCGCCAGCAACTTCAGGGGGCTTAGCAATCAGCCCCAGCATTTT. The encoded protein is CASNFRGLSNQPQHF.